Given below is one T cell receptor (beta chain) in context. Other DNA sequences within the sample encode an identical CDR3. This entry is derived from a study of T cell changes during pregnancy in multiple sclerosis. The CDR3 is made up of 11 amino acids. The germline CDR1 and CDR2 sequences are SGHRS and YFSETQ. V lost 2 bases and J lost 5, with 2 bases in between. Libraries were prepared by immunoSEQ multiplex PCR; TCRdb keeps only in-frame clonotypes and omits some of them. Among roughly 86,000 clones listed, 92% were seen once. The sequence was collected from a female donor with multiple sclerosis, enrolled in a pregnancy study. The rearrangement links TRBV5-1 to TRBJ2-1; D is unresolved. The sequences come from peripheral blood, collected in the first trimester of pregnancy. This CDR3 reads CASSFNNEQFF. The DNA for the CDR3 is TGCGCCAGCAGCTTTAACAATGAGCAGTTCTTC. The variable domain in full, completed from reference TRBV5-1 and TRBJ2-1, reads KAGVTQTPRYLIKTRGQQVTLSCSPISGHRSVSWYQQTPGQGLQFLFEYFSETQRNKGNFPGRFSGRQFSNSRSEMNVSTLELGDSALYLCASSFNNEQFFGPGTRLTVL.